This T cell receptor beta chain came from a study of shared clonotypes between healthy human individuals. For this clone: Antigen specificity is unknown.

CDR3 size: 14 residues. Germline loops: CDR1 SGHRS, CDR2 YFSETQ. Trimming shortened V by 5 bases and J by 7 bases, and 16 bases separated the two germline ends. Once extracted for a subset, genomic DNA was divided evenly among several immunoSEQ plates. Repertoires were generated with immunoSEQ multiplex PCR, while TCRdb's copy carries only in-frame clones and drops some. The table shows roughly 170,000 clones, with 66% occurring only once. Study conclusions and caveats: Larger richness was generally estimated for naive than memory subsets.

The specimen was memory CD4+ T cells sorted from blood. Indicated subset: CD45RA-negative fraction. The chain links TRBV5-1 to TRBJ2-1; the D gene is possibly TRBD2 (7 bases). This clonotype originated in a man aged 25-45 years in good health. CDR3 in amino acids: CASRVGGGLNEQFF. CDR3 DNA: TGCGCCAGCAGGGTGGGAGGGGGATTGAATGAGCAGTTCTTC.